The clone carrying this T cell receptor (beta chain) was observed once. The data were taken from a study of cytomegalovirus exposure and HLA in healthy donors. The repertoire was sequenced with immunoSEQ multiplex PCR; TCRdb's copy has only in-frame clones and lacks some. The sample includes around 99,000 clones, more than 70% of them seen just once. Germline V lookup: CDR1 MNHEY, CDR2 SMNVEV (reference sequence). This CDR3 has 16 amino acids. V shed 5 bases and J shed 4 bases, with 20 bases lying between them. This TCR was recovered from a woman under 30 in good health and CMV-seronegative. The chain uses TRBV27 and TRBJ1-2, with TRBD1 as a possible D gene (6 bases). Sequenced sample: PBMCs. CDR3: CASSPIGQTAVYGYTF. The CDR3 nucleotides read TGTGCCAGCAGTCCCATCGGACAGACTGCGGTCTATGGCTACACCTTC.